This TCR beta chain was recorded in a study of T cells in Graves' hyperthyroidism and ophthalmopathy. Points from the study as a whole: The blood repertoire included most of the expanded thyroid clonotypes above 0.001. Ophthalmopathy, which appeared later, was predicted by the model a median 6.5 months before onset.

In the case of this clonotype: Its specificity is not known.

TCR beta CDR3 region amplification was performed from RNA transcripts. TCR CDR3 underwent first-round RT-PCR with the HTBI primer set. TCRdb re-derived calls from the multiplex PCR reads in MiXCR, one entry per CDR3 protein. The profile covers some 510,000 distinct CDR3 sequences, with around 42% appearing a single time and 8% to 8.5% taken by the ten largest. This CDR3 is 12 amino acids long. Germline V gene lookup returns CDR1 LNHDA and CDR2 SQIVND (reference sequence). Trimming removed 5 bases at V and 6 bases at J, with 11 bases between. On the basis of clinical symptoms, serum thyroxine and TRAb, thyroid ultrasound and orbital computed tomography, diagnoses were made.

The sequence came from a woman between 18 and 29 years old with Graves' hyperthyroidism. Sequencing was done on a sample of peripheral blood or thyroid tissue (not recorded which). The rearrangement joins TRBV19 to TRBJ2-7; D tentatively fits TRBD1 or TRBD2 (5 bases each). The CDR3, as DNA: TGTGCCAGTAGTGTTTCCGGGACCGAGCAGTACTTC. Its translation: CASSVSGTEQYF.